This T cell receptor (beta chain) comes out of a study of cytomegalovirus exposure and HLA in healthy donors (dated by TCRdb to 2016 to 2017). Broadly, across the study: According to an earlier analysis of 587 of the donors, about 179 million T cells yielded approximately 120 million unique TCR beta sequences and more than 250 Gb of sequence data. Among under 450 genotyped donors of the cohort, an average of roughly 240,000 unique TCR beta nucleotide sequences were sequenced per donor, around 18% of them non-productive. The study aimed to test whether cataloging public T cell receptors could reveal signatures of past pathogen exposure. To study patterns of TCR occurrence, a later analysis re-analyzed previously published TCR beta repertoires from around 670 donors and added high-resolution HLA genotyping. About five DR-DQ haplotypes were handled as single units for association and clustering because linkage in the cohort was strong. In a later genetic analysis, genome-wide SNP genotypes for 398 of the 666 donors were used, and that subset was treated as a discovery cohort. An early release covering just under 650 HLA-typed donors comprised roughly 300 gigabases of sequencing data and tens of millions of unique TCR sequences. HLA typing included class I and class II loci at four-digit resolution. A separate validation cohort of approximately 120 different subjects was used in addition to the roughly 670-subject first cohort. Donor age, sex, ethnicity and CMV serostatus were collected together with the repertoire data. In an earlier analysis of roughly 540 of the donors, high-throughput TCR beta sequencing was used to judge whether each TCR beta V gene segment behaved as functional or pseudogenic. Every repertoire in the discovery cohort had been generated on one and the same sequencing platform. The later analysis used no new phenotypic data to find candidate immune exposures, relying instead on TCR beta sequences and their occurrence across donors. The number of donors typed differed by locus, with 629-630 for A, B, C, DRB1 and DQB1, roughly 520 for DQA1, about 610 for DPA1, and over 400 for DPB1. Of the approximately 400 genotyped donors, 75% to 85% were placed in the genetic ancestry cluster associated with self-reported Caucasian donors. To predict cytomegalovirus infection status, the study brought together high-throughput TCR immunosequencing, statistical association of individual TCRs with disease status, and machine learning. The study profiled the T cell repertoires of fewer than 850 subjects by immunosequencing and related them to cytomegalovirus serostatus.

The cohort consisted of hundreds of healthy bone marrow donors. All cohort members were sampled while nominally healthy, although unrecorded immune exposures were likely present. The donor was CMV seropositive and was included in the group of approximately 310 seropositive cohort members. Every donor gave a peripheral blood sample, and the peripheral blood mononuclear cells from that sample were used for TCR beta sequencing. The Qiagen DNeasy Blood Extraction Kit was used to extract genomic DNA from the blood cell samples. This clone was observed a handful of times. The target of this receptor is not known. There are no base qualities to consult, and no much larger clone falls within one base. The full study reports these points: A later analysis reported that several top co-occurrence clusters appeared linked to parvovirus B19, influenza, CMV and Epstein-Barr virus. A later analysis found that HLA-associated TCR beta chains were more clonally expanded and had lower generation probabilities than equally common non-associated chains. In this cohort, only TCR beta chains were sequenced, and detectable features were limited by the absence of alpha or paired-chain data. According to a later analysis, most CMV-associated TCR beta chains appeared to be HLA-restricted, and the HLA associations seemed to be driven largely by CMV exposure. Because HLA typing was unavailable for some donors at each locus, only the typed subset was used in association tests. An earlier analysis of roughly 570 of the donors showed that most TCR beta V segments appeared in productive rearrangements either about 87% or about 30% of the time, which broadly matched IMGT annotations. A total of about 180 TCR beta chains were listed by the study as associated with cytomegalovirus. In vitro tests confirmed that a few of the cytomegalovirus-associated TCR beta chains recognize cytomegalovirus antigens. A further reported finding was that TCR beta sequences accurately predicted the HLA-A and HLA-B alleles for most subjects in the first cohort. In both the original and validation cohorts, the classifier was reported to diagnose cytomegalovirus status with high specificity and sensitivity. CMV serostatus was the only immune exposure information available for the cohort. When HLA alleles, especially DR and DQ, strongly co-occurred, TCR associations were difficult to assign to individual alleles. A later genetic analysis reported fewer N-insertions in productive TCRs among donors in an Asian-associated ancestry cluster than the approximately 670-donor mean. Because counts were too low, about 15 rarely observed V segments, including chromosome 9 orphons, were left out of the earlier analysis of about 620 of the donors. In a later analysis, 15,000 to 20,000 TCR beta sequences were associated with specific HLA alleles at a false discovery rate of 0.05. A cluster of highly shared sequence variants was judged likely to represent a technical artifact of the sequencing pipeline. In a later genetic analysis, a missense DCLRE1C variant was associated with V-gene and J-gene trimming of TCR beta chains, and the association was replicated in an independent cohort. Most TCR sequences were observed very rarely across donors, whereas some public TCRs were present in many individuals. Presence/absence analyses assumed roughly uniform sequencing depth across donors, an assumption that may not hold. The authors suggested that the approach could potentially be generalized to other disease states and immunological phenotypes. In a later analysis, the rate of TCR association differed among HLA loci, with DRB1 alleles having the most associated TCRs and HLA-C alleles having the fewest. Linkage disequilibrium might explain the correlated functional status among segregating V segments, but an unknown experimental factor could not be excluded.

Libraries came from the immunoSEQ multiplex PCR assay. For the multiplex PCR, a mixture combining 60 forward primers for TCR Vbeta segments and 13 reverse primers for TCR Jbeta segments was used. Amplification of the CDR3 region of rearranged TCR beta genes was performed with a multiplex PCR assay on genomic DNA. The Illumina HiSeq System was used to sequence the amplified TCR beta libraries as 87-base-pair reads. Per the original workflow: A later analysis tallied 75 million to 95 million unique TCR beta chains across the roughly 610 repertoires, and around 12 million of those chains were shared by two or more donors. Raw reads were error-corrected and collapsed into unique sequences with a nearest-neighbor algorithm that merged closely related sequences to remove PCR and sequencing errors. Alignment of CDR3 sequences to IMGT reference sequences was used to assign V, D and J gene segments. For a sequence to be retained, at least a six-nucleotide match to both a V gene segment and a J gene segment was required. A rearrangement was called productive if the CDR3 had no stop codons and remained in frame with V and J, and every other rearrangement was called non-productive. Following IMGT convention, CDR3 was defined as the stretch from the second conserved V-encoded cysteine to the conserved J-encoded phenylalanine. Sequences without an unambiguous match to a single V gene segment were excluded from the earlier analysis of about 630 of the donors. An earlier analysis of several hundred of the donors called V segments functional above 56.7% productive rearrangements and segregating when the between-donor standard deviation exceeded 5%. To diagnose cytomegalovirus status from the catalog of TCR beta chain sequences, a statistical classification framework was built. A later analysis assigned V and J genes by comparing TCR nucleotide sequences with IMGT/GENE-DB human TR gene sequences. In a later analysis, CDR3 sequences and most-parsimonious VDJ recombination scenarios were assigned using the TCRdist pipeline. In a later analysis, every TCR beta chain was defined by the combination of its CDR3 amino acid sequence and its V-gene family, and reads without a unique V-gene family were dropped. A later analysis removed several hundred highly shared, low-generation-probability nucleotide sequences to deal with suspected cross-contamination and a sequencing artifact. In a later analysis, a clonal expansion index was calculated for each public chain from normalized within-repertoire ranks of inferred template counts. In a later analysis, generation probabilities were computed using a VDJ recombination model fitted to out-of-frame rearrangements, and the results were checked against IGoR. In a later analysis, TCR-TCR, TCR-HLA and TCR-CMV co-occurrence was scored with hypergeometric tests, and a repertoire-size bias correction was applied to TCR pairs. To estimate false discovery rates, a later analysis permuted the HLA or CMV assignments 20 times. In a later analysis, co-occurring TCRs were grouped using DBSCAN, and TCRdist sequence similarity was added for clustering within HLA-allele-positive subsets. Repertoires with fewer than 30,000 or more than 120,000 public chains were left out of co-occurrence clustering, as were five repertoires with anomalous nucleotide sharing. TCRdb holds this immuneACCESS table with in-frame rearrangements only. Some clones are missing; in checked studies, unresolved V genes explain under half, and the rest has no known cause. V and J calls and clone size are as listed in that table; D and trimming were resolved from the DNA. The table for this sample lists about 100,000 clones; around 80% of them were counted only once. The ten largest account for approximately 4.1% of the sample.

The specimen was PBMCs. The TCR comes from a female donor in good health and CMV-seropositive.

The nucleotide sequence reads TGTGCTAGTGAGGCCCGCAGGGGCCCAGCTAACTATGGCTACACCTTC. Its protein reads: CASEARRGPANYGYTF. Recombination connected TRBV12-5 to TRBJ1-2, with TRBD1 as a weak D call on 6 bases. V is cut by 7 bases and J by 0 bases, and the space between the germline ends is 18 bases. The germline V gene yields LGHNT for CDR1 and FRNRAP for CDR2. From the cysteine up to the phenylalanine, the CDR3 has a length of 16 residues. The sequence is cut down to CDR3 DNA, 48 bases in frame from base 1.